The 32 T cell receptor beta chains in this list originate from one sample, sequenced in a study of shared clonotypes between healthy human individuals. The repertoire was sequenced with immunoSEQ multiplex PCR; TCRdb's copy has only in-frame clones and lacks some. The top ten clones hold 0.2% to 0.25% of a sample with 760,000 or so clones, around 96% of them seen once. CD45RO-negative, CCR7-positively selected cells formed the naive CD8 fraction, excluding terminally differentiated effector memory CD45RA+ cells. Sequencing used naive CD8+ T cells sorted from blood. Every receptor here comes from a man aged 25 to 45 in good health.

This chain joins TRBV15 and TRBJ2-1; D not certain. This CDR3 comprises 13 residues. Germline values: CDR1 LNHNV, CDR2 YYDKDF (reference sequence). Trimming took 3 bases from V and 4 from J, leaving 7 bases between them. CDR3 loop: CATSSGPYNEQFF. The CDR3 DNA sequence: TGTGCCACCAGCAGCGGGCCTTACAATGAGCAGTTCTTC.

The V call is TRBV16, the J call TRBJ2-7; D not resolved. The CDR3 totals 14 residues. V was cut by 0 bases and J by 3 bases, with 9 bases left in between. Germline CDR1 is KGHSY and CDR2 is FQNENV. The CDR3, as DNA: TGTGCCAGCAGCCAATCTTACAGAAACTACGAGCAGTACTTC. Residues: CASSQSYRNYEQYF.

This chain joins TRBV28 and TRBJ1-3; no clear D gene. Trimming shortened V by 3 bases and J by 1 base, and 10 bases separated the two germline ends. Germline CDR1 is MDHEN and CDR2 is SYDVKM. This CDR3 is 15 amino acids long. The CDR3 sequence: CASSFLQSSGNTIYF. The CDR3 DNA reads TGTGCCAGCAGTTTCCTCCAATCATCTGGAAACACCATATATTTT.

This chain uses TRBV5-1 with TRBJ1-1, with TRBD1 as a possible D gene (6 bases). Looked up from germline, CDR1 is SGHRS and CDR2 is YFSETQ. V shed 4 bases and J shed 3 bases, with 13 bases lying between them. This CDR3 region has 14 residues. CDR3 nucleotides: TGCGCCAGCAGCGGGGGGGCTTCGGACACTGAAGCTTTCTTT. Protein product: CASSGGASDTEAFF.

This rearrangement joins TRBV4-3 to TRBJ2-1, with 10 bases that match TRBD2. The V segment lost 1 base and the J segment 8 bases; nucleotides outside the gene matches: 2. This CDR3 is 14 amino acids long. Per the germline V gene, CDR1 is LGHNA and CDR2 is YSLEER. The CDR3 DNA reads TGCGCCAGCAGCCAAGCTAGCGGGAGTGATGAGCAGTTCTTC. Residues: CASSQASGSDEQFF.

The chain employs TRBV21-1 and TRBJ2-7; the table's TRBD2 call for D was not verified on the DNA. TRBV21-1 is flagged as a pseudogene. This CDR3 spans 15 amino acids. The CDR3 sequence: CASSKGTSGTYEQYF. The CDR3 coding sequence is TGTGCCAGCAGCAAAGGGACTAGCGGGACCTACGAGCAGTACTTC.

This chain links TRBV11-2 with TRBJ1-2; possibly TRBD1 for D (5 bases). Trimming cost V 5 bases and J 5 bases, with 21 bases left between them. Germline V gene lookup returns CDR1 SGHAT and CDR2 FQNNGV. This CDR3 contains 16 residues. The CDR3, as DNA: TGTGCCAGCAGCCCCTCGCGCCATGGGGGAGGATATGGCTACACCTTC. Protein product: CASSPSRHGGGYGYTF.

This clone has just one count. This same CDR3 is encoded by further DNA sequences in the sample. The chain uses TRBV20-1 and TRBJ2-1; D might be TRBD2 (5 bases). Germline V gene data show CDR1 as DFQATT and CDR2 as SNEGSKA (reference sequence). Trimming removed 6 bases at V and 10 bases at J, with 10 bases between. The CDR3 has 10 amino acids. The CDR3 DNA is TGCAGTGCCAGGACTGGCGAGCAGTTCTTC. This gives the protein CSARTGEQFF.

This clone was recorded once. V gene TRBV2 combines with J gene TRBJ1-1; D gene ambiguous. Trimming stripped 2 bases from V and 4 bases from J, with 14 bases between. The CDR3 contains 15 residues. Germline values: CDR1 SNHLY, CDR2 FYNNEI. The CDR3, as DNA: TGTGCCAGCAGTGAATTGAGAGGATTACCCACTGAAGCTTTCTTT. Translated: CASSELRGLPTEAFF.

This chain links TRBV15 with TRBJ1-1, with 7 bases identical to TRBD1. This CDR3 is 14 amino acids long. The junction had 12 bases not matched to a gene; V was cut back by 9 bases and J by 5 bases. In germline, CDR1 is LNHNV, CDR2 YYDKDF (reference sequence). CDR3 DNA: TGTGCCACTCAAGAATGGACAGGAAGAACTGAAGCTTTCTTT. Residues: CATQEWTGRTEAFF.

This clone was seen once. The rearrangement links TRBV7-9 to TRBJ2-7; D unresolved. The CDR3 spans 13 residues. Germline V lookup: CDR1 SEHNR, CDR2 FQNEAQ (reference sequence). The ends were cut back, 2 bases at V and 3 bases at J, with 8 bases in the middle. CDR3 sequence (DNA): TGTGCCAGCAGCTTATCCGAGGACTACGAGCAGTACTTC. Translating it yields CASSLSEDYEQYF.

The chain joins TRBV29-1 to TRBJ2-7; TRBD1 matches at 7 bases. The CDR3 runs 10 residues. Germline loops: CDR1 SQVTM, CDR2 ANQGSEA. CDR3 DNA: TGCAGGACAGGGAATTTAGGGCAGTACTTC. Amino acids: CRTGNLGQYF.

V and J are TRBV21-1 and TRBJ2-3; the D segment call TRBD2 is taken from the table without a DNA check. TRBV21-1 is noted as a pseudogene. The CDR3 has 14 amino acids. Written as DNA, the CDR3 is TGTGCCAGCAGCAAGAGGGCCGGAACAGATACGCAGTATTTT. It translates to CASSKRAGTDTQYF.

The chain employs TRBV5-1 and TRBJ2-7; TRBD1 matches at 7 bases. Germline CDR1 reads SGHRS; CDR2 reads YFSETQ. The CDR3 runs 16 residues. J gave up 3 bases and V 0 bases, and 9 bases lay outside the gene matches. In DNA form, the CDR3 reads TGCGCCAGCAGCTTGGCCCTCACAGGGGCCGGCTACGAGCAGTACTTC. Translation: CASSLALTGAGYEQYF.

V is TRBV15 and J is TRBJ2-1; no clear D gene. V lost 5 bases and J lost 7, with 6 bases in between. Germline V gene sequence: CDR1 LNHNV, CDR2 YYDKDF (reference sequence). The CDR3 consists of 11 residues. CDR3 sequence (DNA): TGTGCCACCAGCTGGTCAAATGAGCAGTTCTTC. The encoded protein is CATSWSNEQFF.

The chain carries TRBV11-2 and TRBJ2-2, with 11 bases matching TRBD2. Trimming at V came to 1 base and at J to 6 bases, leaving 7 bases not matched to a gene. Germline CDR1 reads SGHAT; CDR2 reads FQNNGV. This CDR3 spans 17 amino acids. This CDR3 reads CASSLVTSGRGAGELFF. Written as DNA, the CDR3 is TGTGCCAGCAGCTTAGTCACTAGCGGGAGAGGAGCCGGGGAGCTGTTTTTT.

This clone has just one count. This chain connects TRBV4-1 to TRBJ1-4; D not certain. The length of the CDR3 is 15 residues. Per the germline V gene, CDR1 is MGHRA and CDR2 is YSYEKL. V lost 1 base, J lost 8 bases, and 14 bases lay in between. The CDR3 region is CASSQVPPEREKLFF. The DNA for the CDR3 is TGCGCCAGCAGCCAAGTCCCCCCGGAAAGGGAAAAACTGTTTTTT.

This chain uses TRBV30 with TRBJ1-3; maybe TRBD1 (5 bases). Looked up from germline, CDR1 is GTSNPN and CDR2 is SVGIG (reference sequence). The CDR3 is 13 amino acids. The germline V and J ends were trimmed by 1 base and 1 base, with 5 bases remaining between them. The CDR3 protein is CAWSEGSGNTIYF. CDR3 nucleotides: TGTGCCTGGAGTGAGGGGTCTGGAAACACCATATATTTT.

The chain couples TRBV7-6 to TRBJ1-4; D might be TRBD1 (5 bases). Germline-derived CDR1 and CDR2 are SGHVS and FNYEAQ. The CDR3 contains 17 residues. V was shortened by 5 bases and J by 0 bases, with 16 bases between the two germline ends. CDR3 sequence: CASSAGTADATNEKLFF. The DNA for the CDR3 is TGTGCCAGCAGCGCCGGGACGGCCGACGCAACTAATGAAAAACTGTTTTTT.

V gene TRBV14 combines with J gene TRBJ2-4; 8 nucleotides align to TRBD1. J gave up 4 bases and V 0 bases, and 5 bases lay outside the gene matches. In germline, CDR1 is SGHDN, CDR2 FVKESK. The length of the CDR3 is 16 residues. The CDR3 DNA reads TGTGCCAGCAGCCAAGATCATTGGGACAGGAAAAACATTCAGTACTTC. This sequence encodes CASSQDHWDRKNIQYF. The full variable domain, in which reference TRBV14 and TRBJ2-4 provide the parts outside the CDR3, is EAGVTQFPSHSVIEKGQTVTLRCDPISGHDNLYWYRRVMGKEIKFLLHFVKESKQDESGMPNNRFLAERTGGTYSTLKVQPAELEDSGVYFCASSQDHWDRKNIQYFGAGTRLSVL.

This chain uses TRBV5-1 with TRBJ2-5; no clear D gene. The CDR3 runs 13 residues. V lost 0 bases and J lost 5, with 8 bases in between. Germline V gene sequence: CDR1 SGHRS, CDR2 YFSETQ. CDR3 coding DNA: TGCGCCAGCAGCTTGGAATTGATGGAGACCCAGTACTTC. Its translation is CASSLELMETQYF.

In DNA form, the CDR3 reads TGTGCCAGCACCCAGGGAGGGGTTCAGCCCCAGCATTTT. This gives the protein CASTQGGVQPQHF. The chain recombines TRBV7-2 with TRBJ1-5; possible D gene TRBD1, 5 bases. In germline, CDR1 is SGHTA, CDR2 FQGNSA. V lost 7 bases, J lost 6 bases, and 13 bases lay in between. The CDR3 runs 13 residues. Supplemented by reference TRBV7-2 and TRBJ1-5, the full variable domain reads GAGVSQSPSNKVTEKGKDVELRCDPISGHTALYWYRQSLGQGLEFLIYFQGNSAPDKSGLPSDRFSAERTGGSVSTLTIQRTQQEDSAVYLCASTQGGVQPQHFGDGTRLSIL.

V is TRBV15 and J is TRBJ2-7, with 10 bases matching TRBD2. Trimming removed 0 bases from V and 0 bases from J; junction bases left unmatched: 11. Germline assignment: CDR1 LNHNV and CDR2 YYDKDF (reference sequence). The CDR3 extends over 19 amino acids. The CDR3 bases are TGTGCCACCAGCAGAGATTCTATTAAAGCGGGAGGGATCTCCTACGAGCAGTACTTC. Translated: CATSRDSIKAGGISYEQYF.

The chain joins TRBV5-6 to TRBJ1-5, with 8 nucleotides matching TRBD1. The germline V gene encodes CDR1 SGHDT and CDR2 YYEEEE. With 0 bases clipped from V and 6 bases from J, the junction kept 5 bases outside the gene matches. The CDR3 runs to 15 residues. CDR3 region: CASSLALQGAQPQHF. The CDR3 DNA reads TGTGCCAGCAGCTTGGCTCTCCAGGGGGCTCAGCCCCAGCATTTT.

The J gene is TRBJ2-1, the V gene TRBV19; D is uncertain. The CDR3 loop spans 14 amino acids. Germline CDR1 reads LNHDA; CDR2 reads SQIVND (reference sequence). V shed 7 bases and J shed 5 bases, with 15 bases lying between them. The CDR3 nucleotides read TGTGCCAGTAAGTCCCACTATAACCACAATGAGCAGTTCTTC. This encodes CASKSHYNHNEQFF.

Regarding this clone: Other DNA sequences in this specimen translate into the identical CDR3. The chain uses TRBV9 and TRBJ2-7; TRBD2 matches at 7 bases. CDR1 SGDLS and CDR2 YYNGEE come from the germline V gene. V dropped 0 bases and J dropped 6; count of bases not matched to a gene: 3. CDR3 length: 13 amino acids. The CDR3 spells CASSVEGGREQYF. The CDR3 bases are TGTGCCAGCAGCGTAGAGGGAGGGCGCGAGCAGTACTTC. The whole variable domain, filled in from reference TRBV9 and TRBJ2-7, reads DSGVTQTPKHLITATGQRVTLRCSPRSGDLSVYWYQQSLDQGLQFLIQYYNGEERAKGNILERFSAQQFPDLHSELNLSSLELGDSALYFCASSVEGGREQYFGPGTRLTVT.

The chain combines TRBV11-2 with TRBJ2-5; the D is unclear. Per the germline V gene, CDR1 is SGHAT and CDR2 is FQNNGV. V shed 3 bases and J shed 4 bases, with 12 bases lying between them. CDR3 size: 14 residues. The CDR3 DNA sequence: TGTGCCAGCAGCTTCCGATTATCCCCAGAGACCCAGTACTTC. It specifies CASSFRLSPETQYF. The complete variable domain, with remaining parts taken from reference TRBV11-2 and TRBJ2-5, reads EAGVAQSPRYKIIEKRQSVAFWCNPISGHATLYWYQQILGQGPKLLIQFQNNGVVDDSQLPKDRFSAERLKGVDSTLKIQPAKLEDSAVYLCASSFRLSPETQYFGPGTRLLVL.

The chain is built from TRBV11-2 and TRBJ2-1; a weak D match, TRBD2 (5 bases). Germline CDR1 is SGHAT and CDR2 is FQNNGV. Trimming left V 7 bases short and J 10 bases short, with 26 bases between. This CDR3 has 16 residues. CDR3 nucleotide sequence: TGTGCCAGCACGACCCTCGGAGGAACACCTTCTCTAGAGCAGTTCTTC. This encodes CASTTLGGTPSLEQFF.

The V call is TRBV9, the J call TRBJ2-3; 9 positions agree with TRBD2. Germline values: CDR1 SGDLS, CDR2 YYNGEE. This CDR3 spans 18 amino acids. The trim removed 4 bases at V and 2 bases at J, leaving 14 bases unmatched. DNA of the CDR3: TGTGCCAGCAGCATTCGCCGCGGGGGGGACAGCTTCACAGATACGCAGTATTTT. This translates into CASSIRRGGDSFTDTQYF. Filled out from reference TRBV9 and TRBJ2-3, the complete variable domain reads DSGVTQTPKHLITATGQRVTLRCSPRSGDLSVYWYQQSLDQGLQFLIQYYNGEERAKGNILERFSAQQFPDLHSELNLSSLELGDSALYFCASSIRRGGDSFTDTQYFGPGTRLTVL.

The chain employs TRBV29-1 and TRBJ2-2, with no clear D. CDR3 length: 12 residues. V lost 5 bases and J lost 1, with 5 bases in between. CDR1 is SQVTM, CDR2 ANQGSEA, per germline. CDR3 sequence reads: CSVMENTGELFF. The CDR3 nucleotides read TGCAGCGTTATGGAGAACACCGGGGAGCTGTTTTTT.

The chain couples TRBV7-9 to TRBJ1-2, with D hard to call. Germline V gene sequence: CDR1 SEHNR, CDR2 FQNEAQ (reference sequence). The CDR3 totals 13 residues. Between the trimmed V and J ends, which lost 2 bases and 2 bases, there was a span of 6 bases. The CDR3 protein is CASSLQDNYGYTF. The DNA of the CDR3 is TGTGCCAGCAGCTTACAGGACAACTATGGCTACACCTTC. Using reference TRBV7-9 and TRBJ1-2 for the parts outside the CDR3, the full variable domain is DTGVSQNPRHKITKRGQNVTFRCDPISEHNRLYWYRQTLGQGPEFLTYFQNEAQLEKSRLLSDRFSAERPKGSFSTLEIQRTEQGDSAMYLCASSLQDNYGYTFGSGTRLTVV.

This clone appeared a few times. This chain's CDR3 is CASSPVRVNQPQHF. CDR3 DNA: TGTGCCAGCAGCCCAGTGAGGGTCAATCAGCCCCAGCATTTT. V and J are TRBV27 and TRBJ1-5; D uncertain. V dropped 6 bases and J dropped 3 bases, with 12 bases sitting between them. The V gene's germline CDR1 is MNHEY and CDR2 SMNVEV (reference sequence). The CDR3 runs 14 residues.